These 9 T cell receptor beta chains were sequenced from one sample in a study of beta chain features in type 1 diabetes. Study-level results: TCRB CDR3s from Type 1 diabetes patients were moderately but significantly shorter in all four CD4+ subsets.

For these TCRs, the target antigens are not known. Sequenced material consisted of expressed TCRB transcripts (all of the isolated RNA was reverse transcribed). Produced via immunoSEQ multiplex PCR; TCRdb's table is partial and in-frame only. Here the sample spans roughly 230,000 clones, roughly a tenth being singletons. The sequencing sample was made of naive CD4+ T cells from blood. The receptors here all came from a man aged 25-45 years with type 1 diabetes.

This clone was seen more than once but under ten times. The CDR3 DNA reads as TGTGCCTGGGGAATCAGGGGCAATCAGCCCCAGCATTTT. Amino acid sequence: CAWGIRGNQPQHF. This chain connects TRBV30 to TRBJ1-5; weak D call: TRBD1 (5 bases). V lost 5 bases and J 2 bases, leaving 10 bases between the germline ends. Looked up from germline, CDR1 is GTSNPN and CDR2 is SVGIG (reference sequence). This CDR3 has 13 amino acids.

This clone was detected only a few times. The J gene is TRBJ2-7, the V gene TRBV7-9; D is possibly TRBD1 (5 bases). The CDR3 runs to 12 residues. V gave up 5 bases and J gave up 4 bases, with 9 bases separating them. Germline-derived CDR1 and CDR2 are SEHNR and FQNEAQ (reference sequence). Here the CDR3 reads CASSAQGYEQYF. The CDR3 nucleotides read TGTGCCAGCAGCGCCCAGGGTTACGAGCAGTACTTC.

This clone was detected only a few times. V gene TRBV18 combines with J gene TRBJ2-1, with D perhaps matching TRBD2 (6 bases). Germline V CDR1 and CDR2: KGHSH, LQKENI. This CDR3 has 13 residues. V was shortened by 2 bases and J by 9 bases, with 11 bases between the two germline ends. CDR3 amino acids: CASSPVGRGEQFF. The CDR3 bases are TGTGCCAGCTCACCAGTTGGGCGGGGTGAGCAGTTCTTC.

The chain employs TRBV12-2 and TRBJ1-1. TRBV12-2 corresponds to a pseudogene. The CDR3 consists of 12 residues. DNA for the CDR3: TGTGCAGGGCTTTGGAGGGCCACTGAAGCTTTCTTT. Translation: CAGLWRATEAFF.

This sequence joins TRBV7-9 and TRBJ1-1, with TRBD1 matching 8 bases. The germline gives CDR1 SEHNR, CDR2 FQNEAQ (reference sequence). V was pared by 3 bases and J by 4 bases, with 4 bases of the junction left unmatched. The CDR3 has 14 amino acids. CDR3 coding DNA: TGTGCCAGCAGCTTCGGACAGGGAGGCACTGAAGCTTTCTTT. It specifies CASSFGQGGTEAFF.

This clone has just a few counts. J is TRBJ1-1 and V is TRBV28; 7 nucleotides match TRBD1. The length of the CDR3 is 12 residues. After removal of 10 bases from V and 5 bases from J, the junction contained 7 bases not matched to a gene. Germline V gene lookup returns CDR1 MDHEN and CDR2 SYDVKM. Here the CDR3 reads CATQGVDTEAFF. CDR3 sequence (DNA): TGTGCCACCCAGGGGGTAGATACTGAAGCTTTCTTT.

This rearrangement joins TRBV5-4 to TRBJ1-1; a possible D gene is TRBD1 (6 bases). Trimming shortened V by 4 bases and J by 1 base, and 14 bases separated the two germline ends. CDR3 size: 15 residues. Germline loops: CDR1 SGHNT, CDR2 YYREEE (reference sequence). The CDR3 DNA reads TGTGCCAGCAGCCTGGGTGGGGGCGCGAACACTGAAGCTTTCTTT. Amino acids: CASSLGGGANTEAFF.

This rearrangement joins TRBV19 to TRBJ1-5, with D maybe TRBD1 (5 bases). The CDR3 spans 13 residues. V was clipped by 4 bases and J by 8 bases, with 12 bases between them. From germline, CDR1 is LNHDA and CDR2 SQIVND (reference sequence). The CDR3 region has the DNA TGTGCCAGTAGTACGCCTCCCAGGGAGCCCCAGCATTTT. Protein: CASSTPPREPQHF.

This clone was found a few times. The rearrangement joins TRBV29-1 to TRBJ2-1; possibly TRBD2 for D (7 bases). From germline, CDR1 is SQVTM and CDR2 ANQGSEA. Trimming removed 4 bases at V and 1 base at J, with 17 bases between. The CDR3 length is 16 residues. The CDR3 nucleotides read TGCAGCGTTGTCGGGGGCGGGGGAGTTTCCTACAATGAGCAGTTCTTC. Its translation: CSVVGGGGVSYNEQFF.